The clone carrying this TCR beta chain has a handful of counts. Its specificity is unknown. The data were obtained in a study of T-cell memory formation after mild COVID-19. Study context: TCR clusters mostly belonged to single donors. Study observations and caveats: Nothing showed for sure that second-wave clones peaking on day 37 were SARS-CoV-2 specific. Pre-infection memory held some responding clones, suggesting pre-existing cross-reactive T cells responded.

With constant-segment primers, 5'RACE yielded cDNA libraries of TCR alpha and TCR beta that carried sample barcodes and UMIs. TCRdb passed the 5' RACE reads through MiXCR, listing each CDR3 protein once. The sample carries about 240,000 distinct CDR3 sequences, over 9% recorded once. V was pared by 4 bases and J by 7 bases, with 7 bases between. Germline loops: CDR1 DFQATT, CDR2 SNEGSKA (reference sequence). There are 10 residues in the CDR3. The origin of this receptor is a man younger than 35 who had mild COVID-19 (a few samples of this study predate the infection). Cell type and time point are not known. Material for sequencing was PBMCs or a T cell subset sorted from them (not recorded which). The chain is built from TRBV20-1 and TRBJ1-2, with no clear D. The CDR3 here is CSATDLGYTF. The DNA for the CDR3 is TGCAGTGCTACGGACCTTGGCTACACCTTC.